This record covers a single T cell receptor (beta chain). The target antigen is unknown. After constant-region reverse-primer amplification, full-length variable regions underwent semi-nested PCR with Nested Universal Primer A. In TCRdb, the 5' RACE reads were re-called with MiXCR into one record per CDR3 protein. The repertoire includes about 54,000 distinct CDR3 sequences, 15% to 20% of them detected once, and under 3% sits in the top ten. The study's findings and limits: Tumor Treg TCRs overlapped most with tumor naive CD4+ cells. In terms of TCR gene usage, tumor memory CD4+ T cells clustered together with blood and lymph node memory CD4+ cells, as well as with lymph node naive CD4+ cells.

V dropped 3 bases and J dropped 3 bases, with 11 bases sitting between them. The CDR3 contains 14 residues. The germline V gene encodes CDR1 SGHVS and CDR2 FQNEAQ. The J gene is TRBJ1-1, the V gene TRBV7-8; D gene uncertain. This receptor was obtained from a female donor with breast cancer. The specimen was naive CD4+ T cells sorted from blood. This sample's subset: naive CD4+ T cells, CD4+CD45RA+CD25-. This chain's CDR3 is CASSFTHPDTEAFF. The CDR3 bases are TGTGCCAGCAGCTTCACCCACCCTGACACTGAAGCTTTCTTT.